Below, 30 T cell receptor beta chains from the same sample are listed, as sequenced in a study of blood T cell repertoires in COVID-19. Generated by immunoSEQ multiplex PCR, the TCRdb table keeps only in-frame clones and is missing some. The data contain around 190,000 clones, just over 85% of them singletons. The sequencing input was PBMCs or T cells enriched from blood (not recorded which). These receptors all come from a woman aged 18-35 years who had recovered from COVID-19.

The chain is built from TRBV3-1 (or the pseudogene TRBV3-2) and TRBJ1-4; TRBD1 aligns across 8 bases. V dropped 0 bases and J dropped 5; count of bases not matched to a gene: 5. CDR3 length equals 16 residues. The V gene's germline CDR1 is LGHDT and CDR2 YNNKEL (reference sequence). The CDR3: CASSQDFRTGNEKLFF. As DNA, the CDR3 is TGTGCCAGCAGCCAAGATTTTAGGACAGGGAATGAAAAACTGTTTTTT.

The chain joins TRBV19 to TRBJ1-6, with 8 bases aligning to TRBD1. Trimming cost V 5 bases and J 6 bases; bases outside gene matches: 9. The CDR3 spans 16 residues. The germline V gene has CDR1 LNHDA and CDR2 SQIVND (reference sequence). The chain's CDR3 is CASSSRDRGSNSPLHF. The CDR3 bases are TGTGCCAGTAGTTCTAGAGACAGGGGTTCTAATTCACCCCTCCACTTT.

J is TRBJ1-6 and V is TRBV9; 7 bases fit TRBD1. Per the germline V gene, CDR1 is SGDLS and CDR2 is YYNGEE. There are 13 residues in the CDR3. Unmatched junction bases numbered 3, after V lost 6 bases and J lost 6 bases. CDR3 amino acids: CASNRDSNSPLHF. CDR3 coding DNA: TGTGCCAGCAACCGGGACAGTAATTCACCCCTCCACTTT.

The rearrangement uses TRBV10-3 and TRBJ1-6; TRBD1 might be the D (6 bases). The CDR3 runs to 14 residues. The V end lost 6 bases, the J end lost 6 bases, and 12 bases lay between the germline ends. Germline assignment: CDR1 ENHRY and CDR2 SYGVKD. DNA of the CDR3: TGTGCCATCAGGGAAGGACAGAGTAATTCACCCCTCCACTTT. It yields the protein CAIREGQSNSPLHF.

V gene TRBV28 combines with J gene TRBJ2-1, with 9 bases matching TRBD2. The CDR3 loop spans 18 amino acids. The junction had 13 bases not matched to a gene; V was cut back by 7 bases and J by 0 bases. Germline CDR1 reads MDHEN; CDR2 reads SYDVKM. CDR3 residues: CASNPRLAGTISYNEQFF. In DNA form, the CDR3 reads TGTGCCAGCAACCCCCGCCTAGCGGGGACCATCTCCTACAATGAGCAGTTCTTC.

The chain carries TRBV19 and TRBJ1-2; 9 nucleotides agree with TRBD1. The junction had 9 bases not matched to a gene; V was cut back by 6 bases and J by 7 bases. Germline assignment: CDR1 LNHDA and CDR2 SQIVND (reference sequence). This CDR3 region has 14 residues. DNA for the CDR3: TGTGCCAGTAGGACCGGGACAGGGCCCCTTGGCTACACCTTC. This codes for CASRTGTGPLGYTF.

The chain uses TRBV11-2 and TRBJ2-1, with 10 nucleotides matching TRBD2. Germline values: CDR1 SGHAT, CDR2 FQNNGV. The V gene end was trimmed by 5 bases and the J gene end by 6 bases; junction bases not matched to a gene: 7. The CDR3 has 15 amino acids. CDR3 in DNA: TGTGCCAGCAGCGGTACTAGCGGGGTGTCCAATGAGCAGTTCTTC. Translated: CASSGTSGVSNEQFF. Filled out from reference TRBV11-2 and TRBJ2-1, the complete variable domain reads EAGVAQSPRYKIIEKRQSVAFWCNPISGHATLYWYQQILGQGPKLLIQFQNNGVVDDSQLPKDRFSAERLKGVDSTLKIQPAKLEDSAVYLCASSGTSGVSNEQFFGPGTRLTVL.

The CDR3, as DNA: TGTGCAACCCGCTCAGGGCCCTACGAGCAGTACTTC. It encodes CATRSGPYEQYF. This chain uses TRBV12-3 or TRBV12-4 with TRBJ2-7; TRBD1 is a possible D gene (5 bases). The CDR3 contains 12 residues.

The rearrangement links TRBV11-2 to TRBJ2-3, with 12 positions matching TRBD2. The CDR3 loop spans 17 amino acids. The V gene end was trimmed by 5 bases and the J gene end by 1 base; junction bases not matched to a gene: 7. Germline V CDR1 and CDR2: SGHAT, FQNNGV. CDR3 residues: CASSPLAGGPRTDTQYF. The CDR3 bases are TGTGCCAGCAGCCCCCTAGCGGGAGGGCCGCGCACAGATACGCAGTATTTT.

As regards this clone: Other DNA sequences in this sample translate to the same CDR3. V gene TRBV18 combines with J gene TRBJ1-1; D is unresolved. The CDR3 sequence is 13 residues long. Deletions cut 3 bases from V and 1 base from J, with 6 bases between. CDR1 and CDR2 (germline): KGHSH, LQKENI. The CDR3 loop reads CASSPNRNTEAFF. The CDR3 region has the DNA TGTGCCAGCTCACCGAACAGGAACACTGAAGCTTTCTTT.

The chain's CDR3 is CATSDPGGLAGVVTDTQYF. The CDR3 DNA follows: TGTGCCACCAGTGATCCCGGAGGACTAGCGGGGGTAGTGACAGATACGCAGTATTTT. This chain joins TRBV24-1 and TRBJ2-3, with 13 bases matching TRBD2. Germline V CDR1 and CDR2: KGHDR, SFDVKD. The CDR3 spans 19 residues. J lost 3 bases, V lost 3 bases, and 11 bases had no gene match.

V usage is TRBV7-3 and J usage is TRBJ2-1; 7 bases map to TRBD1. Germline CDR1 reads SGHTA; CDR2 reads FQGTGA. The CDR3 extends over 15 amino acids. The trim removed 5 bases at V and 5 bases at J, leaving 9 bases unmatched. Here the CDR3 reads CASSIRGDSNNEQFF. CDR3 DNA sequence: TGTGCCAGCAGCATAAGAGGGGACAGCAACAATGAGCAGTTCTTC.

In this sample, this clone turned up a few times. V is TRBV7-9 and J is TRBJ2-7; 9 bases align to TRBD1. V dropped 1 base and J dropped 3; count of bases not matched to a gene: 1. The CDR3 contains 14 residues. Germline CDR1 is SEHNR and CDR2 is FQNEAQ (reference sequence). The CDR3 DNA sequence: TGTGCCAGCAGCTTAGGGACAGGGGTCTACGAGCAGTACTTC. This gives the protein CASSLGTGVYEQYF.

The rearrangement links TRBV6-5 to TRBJ1-5; D is uncertain. Germline CDR1 MNHEY, CDR2 SVGAGI. V dropped 8 bases and J dropped 7 bases, with 18 bases sitting between them. This CDR3 has 14 residues. The CDR3 here is CASVPLGGGQPQHF. As DNA, the CDR3 is TGTGCCAGCGTTCCCCTGGGTGGAGGCCAGCCCCAGCATTTT.

The gene calls are TRBV28 and TRBJ2-2; 13 bases are shared with TRBD2. J lost 10 bases, V lost 5 bases, and 7 bases had no gene match. Germline-derived CDR1 and CDR2 are MDHEN and SYDVKM. CDR3 length equals 15 residues. CDR3 region: CASSPRTSGREELFF. CDR3 nucleotides: TGTGCCAGCAGTCCACGGACTAGCGGGAGAGAGGAGCTGTTTTTT.

This chain uses TRBV28 with TRBJ2-2; possible D gene TRBD2, 6 bases. There are 14 residues in the CDR3. Trimming pared 6 bases from V and 7 bases from J, leaving 15 bases between. Per germline, CDR1 MDHEN and CDR2 SYDVKM. This CDR3 is CASSSGVSDGELFF. The DNA of the CDR3 is TGTGCCAGCAGCTCGGGAGTTAGTGACGGGGAGCTGTTTTTT.

The chain joins TRBV28 to TRBJ1-5; D perhaps matches TRBD1 (6 bases). The CDR3 runs 15 residues. Trimming stripped 5 bases from V and 3 bases from J, with 14 bases between. Germline-derived CDR1 and CDR2 are MDHEN and SYDVKM. The CDR3 DNA sequence: TGTGCCAGCAGTCCAAATACAGGGCCCAATCAGCCCCAGCATTTT. This gives the protein CASSPNTGPNQPQHF.

This clone was recorded a few times. The chain carries TRBV19 and TRBJ1-5, with D possibly matching TRBD1 (6 bases). From germline, CDR1 is LNHDA and CDR2 SQIVND (reference sequence). Trimming took off 6 bases at V and 4 bases at J, with 16 bases between the two ends. The CDR3 is 15 amino acids. The CDR3 bases are TGTGCCAGTAGACGGACAGAGGGGGGGAATCAGCCCCAGCATTTT. Its protein product is CASRRTEGGNQPQHF.

This clone has only one observation. V gene TRBV4-3 combines with J gene TRBJ2-7; 7 nucleotides line up with TRBD2. With 4 bases clipped from V and 2 bases from J, the junction kept 11 bases outside the gene matches. CDR1 LGHNA and CDR2 YSLEER come from the germline V gene. The CDR3 length is 16 residues. The CDR3 nucleotides are TGCGCCAGCAGCCTTTCCGGGGAGGGTGCCCCCTACGAGCAGTACTTC. It yields the protein CASSLSGEGAPYEQYF.

The gene calls are TRBV24-1 and TRBJ1-3; unclear D gene. The V and J ends lost 5 bases and 0 bases respectively, with 4 bases between them. The germline V gene encodes CDR1 KGHDR and CDR2 SFDVKD. This CDR3 has 13 amino acids. CDR3 sequence: CATSGGSGNTIYF. The CDR3 nucleotides read TGTGCCACCAGTGGAGGCTCTGGAAACACCATATATTTT.

The chain has TRBV20-1 and TRBJ2-3, with D unclear. This CDR3 is built from 11 residues. V dropped 5 bases and J dropped 3 bases, with 6 bases sitting between them. Germline assignment: CDR1 DFQATT and CDR2 SNEGSKA (reference sequence). The CDR3 loop is CSAPTTDTQYF. In DNA form, the CDR3 reads TGCAGTGCTCCAACTACAGATACGCAGTATTTT.

The CDR3 is CASSSPGGTSGRWNEQFF. The CDR3 DNA follows: TGTGCCAGCAGCTCTCCAGGGGGGACTAGCGGGAGGTGGAATGAGCAGTTCTTC. The gene calls are TRBV5-4 and TRBJ2-1, with 15 bases that match TRBD2. With 3 bases clipped from V and 7 bases from J, the junction kept 11 bases outside the gene matches. The CDR3 extends over 18 amino acids. CDR1 is SGHNT and CDR2 is YYREEE in the germline V gene (reference sequence).

This sequence joins TRBV11-2 and TRBJ2-7; D not certain. The CDR3 runs 13 residues. V was cut by 6 bases and J by 4 bases, with 13 bases left in between. Germline CDR1 SGHAT, CDR2 FQNNGV. The CDR3 here is CASSKLKAYEQYF. The CDR3 nucleotides read TGTGCCAGCAGTAAACTAAAGGCGTACGAGCAGTACTTC.

The J gene is TRBJ2-7, the V gene TRBV7-6; TRBD2 is a possible D gene (5 bases). The germline V gene has CDR1 SGHVS and CDR2 FNYEAQ. V was shortened by 0 bases and J by 0 bases, with 9 bases between the two germline ends. The CDR3 is 15 residues long. For the CDR3, the DNA is TGTGCCAGCAGCTTAGCTCCGGGAATCTCCTACGAGCAGTACTTC. It specifies CASSLAPGISYEQYF.

This chain joins TRBV7-9 and TRBJ2-7, with a tentative D call TRBD1 (6 bases). CDR3 length: 14 residues. Trimming took 5 bases from V and 6 from J, leaving 17 bases between them. Per germline, CDR1 SEHNR and CDR2 FQNEAQ (reference sequence). The chain's CDR3 is CASSPNPGQREQYF. Here the CDR3 DNA reads TGTGCCAGCAGCCCTAATCCGGGACAACGCGAGCAGTACTTC.

This clone was observed a single time. The V and J genes are TRBV13 and TRBJ1-3, with TRBD1 identical over 8 bases. Germline lookup yields CDR1 PRHDT and CDR2 FYEKMQ (reference sequence). V trimming: 5 bases; J trimming: 4 bases; junction bases outside the gene matches: 10. This CDR3 spans 16 amino acids. For the CDR3, the DNA is TGTGCCAGCAGCCCCGCCCGGGGGACAGGAGGAAACACCATATATTTT. Translating it yields CASSPARGTGGNTIYF.

The J gene is TRBJ1-2, the V gene TRBV7-2, with D maybe TRBD1 (5 bases). CDR1 and CDR2 from the germline V gene are SGHTA and FQGNSA. Trimming removed 1 base at V and 6 bases at J, with 15 bases between. This CDR3 is 15 amino acids long. CDR3 sequence reads: CASSLVWVPGDGYTF. As DNA, the CDR3 is TGTGCCAGCAGCTTAGTTTGGGTCCCGGGGGATGGCTACACCTTC.

The chain combines TRBV28 with TRBJ2-1; no firm D call. Trimming took 4 bases from V and 0 from J, leaving 7 bases between them. The CDR3 contains 14 residues. In germline, CDR1 is MDHEN, CDR2 SYDVKM. CDR3 in amino acids: CASSSLSSYNEQFF. The CDR3 DNA reads TGTGCCAGCAGTTCCCTTAGCTCCTACAATGAGCAGTTCTTC.

The chain couples TRBV28 to TRBJ1-2, with D unclear. Between the trimmed V and J ends, which lost 6 bases and 0 bases, there was a span of 14 bases. The CDR3 length is 15 residues. The V gene's germline CDR1 is MDHEN and CDR2 SYDVKM. CDR3 nucleotides: TGTGCCAGCAGCACCGGAGCGGCGCCTAACTATGGCTACACCTTC. This encodes CASSTGAAPNYGYTF.

The rearrangement uses TRBV7-9 and TRBJ1-2; D not resolved. The CDR3 contains 12 residues. V gave up 0 bases and J gave up 7 bases, with 6 bases separating them. Germline lookup yields CDR1 SEHNR and CDR2 FQNEAQ (reference sequence). The CDR3 coding sequence is TGTGCCAGCAGCTTAGCCCAGGCTGGCTACACCTTC. This translates into CASSLAQAGYTF.